This is a list of T cell receptor beta chains from one sample in a study of CXCR3-negative and CXCR3-positive naive CD8 T cells. Using the 5' RACE reads, TCRdb records one entry per CDR3 protein without DNA. Its table records over 70,000 distinct CDR3 sequences. The sample comprised naive CXCR3+ CD8+ T cells from blood. All receptors derive from a human donor in good health. Some clones in this sample may be carry-over from other donors' samples. CDR3s include the opening cysteine and the closing phenylalanine or tryptophan.

v_gene	j_gene	CDR3aa
TRBV4-3	TRBJ1-1	CASSGTGSTEAFF
TRBV7-7	TRBJ2-2	CASSPMLAGPQNTGELFF
TRBV11-2	TRBJ2-1	CASSPLVGLAGYNEQFF
TRBV21-1	TRBJ1-3	CASSKGASSGNTIYF
TRBV28	TRBJ2-1	CASSFGWQGAGEQFF
TRBV21-1	TRBJ2-1	CASSPGASGSSTSGNEQFF
TRBV7-2	TRBJ2-3	CASINGPLTDTQYF
TRBV6-2/TRBV6-3	TRBJ1-1	CASSYMAVNTEAFF
TRBV2	TRBJ2-1	CASNTYPDNEQFF
TRBV20-1	TRBJ2-7	CSAPVAGGPGEQYF
TRBV12-3/TRBV12-4	TRBJ2-7	CASSLNPTGFYEQYF
TRBV7-9	TRBJ2-1	CASTAAGGPYNEQFF
TRBV29-1	TRBJ2-7	CSVLDGSYEQYF
TRBV9	TRBJ1-6	CASSVLNSPLHF
TRBV25-1	TRBJ2-7	CASSEFLGHEQYF
TRBV20-1	TRBJ2-7	CSARDEDYSYEQYF
TRBV3-1	TRBJ1-2	CASSQGTGGTYGYTF
TRBV7-6	TRBJ2-3	CASSSFTSGGADTQYF
TRBV5-1	TRBJ2-3	CASSPTNDISDTQYF
TRBV29-1	TRBJ1-1	CSVAETGQPNTEAFF
TRBV11-3	TRBJ2-5	CASSLAVTGQETQYF
TRBV28	TRBJ2-1	CASSPFITGFGSSYNEQFF
TRBV12-3/TRBV12-4	TRBJ2-2	CASSHRVSGWSGELFF
TRBV28	TRBJ1-5	CASMEGSNQPQHF
TRBV5-1	TRBJ1-6	CASSLTSAGANSPLHF
TRBV29-1	TRBJ2-7	CSAIEGVLYEQYF
TRBV6-5	TRBJ2-3	CASSYGGGGSDTQYF
TRBV11-2	TRBJ2-4	CASSEEPSGQNIQYF
TRBV9	TRBJ2-1	CASSVDAGAFGNEQFF
TRBV19	TRBJ2-7	CASSIGQGAWNEQYF
TRBV25-1	TRBJ2-7	CASSEWGTGGDEQYF
TRBV28	TRBJ2-3	CASSLRGPSTDTQYF
TRBV18	TRBJ1-5	CASSPGGIIPQPQHF
TRBV10-3	TRBJ2-1	CAISESADSHGEQFF
TRBV7-9	TRBJ2-7	CASSFPGHYEQYF
TRBV28	TRBJ2-5	CASSSVAGEQETQYF
TRBV29-1	TRBJ2-1	CSPFLAGYNEQFF
TRBV29-1	TRBJ2-7	CSVLLAGGEQYF
TRBV13	TRBJ2-3	CASSTTGPDTQYF
TRBV20-1	TRBJ2-7	CSARDLANSYEQYF
TRBV20-1	TRBJ1-1	CSARDDSTEAFF
TRBV7-3	TRBJ2-1	CASSGGQGPNNEQFF
TRBV15	TRBJ2-5	CATSNSRDQGTQYF
TRBV2	TRBJ1-2	CASSESTGGGYTF
TRBV9	TRBJ1-4	CASSPWGQYNEKLFF
TRBV3-1	TRBJ2-1	CASSQDGTSGESSYNEQFF
TRBV14	TRBJ2-7	CASSQGLTYEQYF
TRBV15	TRBJ2-3	CATSRVLSTDTQYF
TRBV25-1	TRBJ2-6	CASSRTVGANVLTF
TRBV4-1	TRBJ2-7	CASSRGRGAYEQYF
TRBV4-1	TRBJ2-3	CASRERPSGGTTDTQYF
TRBV6-5	TRBJ2-2	CASSFPGGVLTGELFF
TRBV12-3/TRBV12-4	TRBJ2-7	CASSTEYLPYEQYF
TRBV20-1	TRBJ2-7	CSARDKSRRTGRPLISYEQYF
TRBV4-3	TRBJ2-4	CASSQDIGTGQNVQYF
TRBV7-9	TRBJ2-1	CASSARDRVYNEQFF